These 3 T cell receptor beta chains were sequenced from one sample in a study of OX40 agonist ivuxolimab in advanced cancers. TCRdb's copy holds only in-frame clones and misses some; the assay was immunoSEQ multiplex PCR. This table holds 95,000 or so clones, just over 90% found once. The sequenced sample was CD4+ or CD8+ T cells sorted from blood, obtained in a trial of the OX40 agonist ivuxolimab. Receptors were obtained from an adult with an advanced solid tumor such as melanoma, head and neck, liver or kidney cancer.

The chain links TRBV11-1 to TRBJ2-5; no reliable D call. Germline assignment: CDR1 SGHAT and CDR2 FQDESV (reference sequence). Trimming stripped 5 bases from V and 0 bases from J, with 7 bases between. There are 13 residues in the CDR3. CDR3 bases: TGTGCCAGCAGCCCCAGGTACCAAGAGACCCAGTACTTC. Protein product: CASSPRYQETQYF.

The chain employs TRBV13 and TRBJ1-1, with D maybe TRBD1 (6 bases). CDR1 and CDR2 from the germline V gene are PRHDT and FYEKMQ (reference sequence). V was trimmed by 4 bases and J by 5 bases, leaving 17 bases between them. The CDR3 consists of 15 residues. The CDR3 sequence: CASSSLRGARTEAFF. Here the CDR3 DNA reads TGTGCCAGCAGCTCCCTCCGGGGGGCGAGGACTGAAGCTTTCTTT.

CDR3 amino acids: CAWSLDTGEAFF. Written as DNA, the CDR3 is TGTGCCTGGAGTCTAGACACTGGGGAAGCTTTCTTT. The rearrangement joins TRBV30 to TRBJ1-1, with D unclear. CDR1 and CDR2 from the germline V gene are GTSNPN and SVGIG (reference sequence). Trimming removed 2 bases from V and 8 bases from J, with 12 bases in between. This CDR3 has 12 residues.